These 17 T cell receptor beta chains were all obtained from the same sample, sequenced in a study of cytomegalovirus exposure and HLA in healthy donors. PCR was performed using 60 Vbeta and 13 Jbeta primers. Here immunoSEQ multiplex PCR was the method, and the copy in TCRdb shows in-frame clones only, minus some. Seen here are 85,000 to 130,000 clones, roughly 70% observed once, and the top ten hold around 3%. Sequenced sample: PBMCs. These receptor sequences come from a male donor in good health and CMV-seropositive.

V gene TRBV5-1 combines with J gene TRBJ2-2, with 9 positions matching TRBD1. V was clipped by 0 bases and J by 6 bases; unmatched bases: 9. Germline CDR1 SGHRS, CDR2 YFSETQ. The CDR3 runs to 17 residues. The CDR3 coding sequence is TGCGCCAGCAGCTTGGCCCCCCTGGGACAGGGTGCCGGGGAGCTGTTTTTT. It specifies CASSLAPLGQGAGELFF.

V usage is TRBV6-1 and J usage is TRBJ2-2; 10 bases map to TRBD1. Germline trimming cut 8 bases from V and 3 bases from J; bases unmatched to any gene: 6. Germline assignment: CDR1 MNHNS and CDR2 SASEGT. The CDR3 is 15 amino acids. The CDR3 sequence is CASGRDRGDTGELFF. Written as DNA, the CDR3 is TGTGCCAGCGGACGGGACAGGGGTGACACCGGGGAGCTGTTTTTT.

This rearrangement joins TRBV4-2 to TRBJ1-6, with D unclear. Trimming stripped 4 bases from V and 5 bases from J, with 6 bases between. CDR3 length: 13 amino acids. Germline-derived CDR1 and CDR2 are LGHNA and YNFKEQ. As DNA, the CDR3 is TGTGCCAGCAGCCGAGGAGATAATTCACCCCTCCACTTT. This translates into CASSRGDNSPLHF.

The V gene is TRBV9, the J gene TRBJ2-1; 7 bases are a match to TRBD2. CDR3 length: 15 amino acids. Germline values: CDR1 SGDLS, CDR2 YYNGEE. The V gene end was trimmed by 6 bases and the J gene end by 3 bases; junction bases not matched to a gene: 9. The CDR3 DNA sequence: TGTGCCAGCACCCCCTGGGGGGGGAACTACAATGAGCAGTTCTTC. This codes for CASTPWGGNYNEQFF. Variable domain in full (rest from reference TRBV9 and TRBJ2-1): DSGVTQTPKHLITATGQRVTLRCSPRSGDLSVYWYQQSLDQGLQFLIQYYNGEERAKGNILERFSAQQFPDLHSELNLSSLELGDSALYFCASTPWGGNYNEQFFGPGTRLTVL.

The chain employs TRBV4-3 and TRBJ2-7, with a possible D match to TRBD2 (6 bases). The CDR3 has 16 amino acids. V was shortened by 1 base and J by 0 bases, with 13 bases between the two germline ends. The germline V gene encodes CDR1 LGHNA and CDR2 YSLEER. Written as DNA, the CDR3 is TGCGCCAGCAGCCAAGGGCGGAGAGCGGGCTCCTACGAGCAGTACTTC. Translation: CASSQGRRAGSYEQYF.

The genes are TRBV4-1 and TRBJ1-5; 9 nucleotides agree with TRBD1. Germline-derived CDR1 and CDR2 are MGHRA and YSYEKL. CDR3 length: 15 amino acids. J was trimmed by 4 bases and V by 5 bases; bases with no gene match: 6. CDR3 residues: CASSLGQGRNQPQHF. CDR3 in DNA: TGCGCCAGCAGCTTGGGACAGGGTCGTAATCAGCCCCAGCATTTT.

This rearrangement joins TRBV7-9 to TRBJ1-1; 7 bases line up with TRBD1. This CDR3 has 14 amino acids. Germline V gene sequence: CDR1 SEHNR, CDR2 FQNEAQ (reference sequence). V lost 10 bases, J lost 0 bases, and 8 bases stayed unmatched. Written as DNA, the CDR3 is TGTGCCACGGGGACAGCCACCATGAACACTGAAGCTTTCTTT. Translated, it gives CATGTATMNTEAFF.

The chain has TRBV10-3 and TRBJ1-1; a weak D match, TRBD1 (6 bases). The V and J ends lost 5 bases and 1 base respectively, with 14 bases between them. This CDR3 contains 15 residues. CDR1 and CDR2 from the germline V gene are ENHRY and SYGVKD. The CDR3 protein is CAISLSQGRNTEAFF. In DNA, the CDR3 is TGTGCCATCAGTCTCTCACAGGGAAGGAACACTGAAGCTTTCTTT.

The V call is TRBV7-8, the J call TRBJ2-3, with 11 bases that match TRBD2. With V trimmed by 5 bases and J by 5 bases, 6 bases remained unmatched. The germline V gene encodes CDR1 SGHVS and CDR2 FQNEAQ. CDR3 length: 15 residues. DNA of the CDR3: TGTGCCAGCAGCGATAGCGGGGGGGCCCTAGATACGCAGTATTTT. Its protein product is CASSDSGGALDTQYF.

This clone turned up a few times. The chain recombines TRBV5-1 with TRBJ2-5; 8 nucleotides agree with TRBD1. Germline loops: CDR1 SGHRS, CDR2 YFSETQ. With 4 bases clipped from V and 7 bases from J, the junction kept 12 bases outside the gene matches. The CDR3 sequence is 15 residues long. CDR3 nucleotide sequence: TGCGCCAGCAGCGAACGCGGACAGGGACCTCCGACCCAGTACTTC. It is translated as CASSERGQGPPTQYF.

The chain is built from TRBV7-2 and TRBJ2-2, with a weak D call TRBD2 (5 bases). This CDR3 contains 15 residues. Germline CDR1 is SGHTA and CDR2 is FQGNSA. V was pared by 6 bases and J by 2 bases, with 13 bases between. CDR3 amino acids: CASSRGLLNTGELFF. Written as DNA, the CDR3 is TGTGCCAGCAGTCGCGGACTTCTCAACACCGGGGAGCTGTTTTTT.

V gene TRBV5-1 combines with J gene TRBJ2-3, with TRBD2 identical over 7 bases. V was clipped by 2 bases and J by 4 bases; unmatched bases: 7. The V gene's germline CDR1 is SGHRS and CDR2 YFSETQ. This CDR3 spans 15 amino acids. CDR3 region: CASSFLSGEADTQYF. The CDR3 region has the DNA TGCGCCAGCAGCTTCTTAAGCGGGGAGGCAGATACGCAGTATTTT.

The chain joins TRBV4-3 to TRBJ1-4; no reliable D call. The CDR3 spans 18 residues. V shed 0 bases and J shed 5 bases, with 19 bases lying between them. Germline CDR1 LGHNA, CDR2 YSLEER. CDR3 sequence (DNA): TGCGCCAGCAGCCAAGATGGTCCTACCTCCCCCTGGAATGAAAAACTGTTTTTT. It yields the protein CASSQDGPTSPWNEKLFF.

The rearrangement joins TRBV18 to TRBJ1-5; 8 bases agree with TRBD1. The CDR3 loop spans 17 amino acids. Germline CDR1 and CDR2: KGHSH and LQKENI. The trim removed 3 bases at V and 1 base at J, leaving 8 bases unmatched. This CDR3 reads CASSPRTGKESNQPQHF. The DNA for the CDR3 is TGTGCCAGCTCACCCCGGACAGGGAAGGAAAGCAATCAGCCCCAGCATTTT.

This clone was seen only a few times. This chain joins TRBV10-2 and TRBJ2-1; 9 bases are shared with TRBD2. Trimming removed 10 bases from V and 0 bases from J; junction bases left unmatched: 4. Germline V gene sequence: CDR1 WSHSY, CDR2 SAAADI. CDR3 length: 14 amino acids. The CDR3 bases are TGCGCCACCATTAGCGGGAGCTCCTACAATGAGCAGTTCTTC. Its translation: CATISGSSYNEQFF.

Only one count was recorded for this clone. The chain recombines TRBV9 with TRBJ2-5, with 8 nucleotides matching TRBD2. Trimming cost V 3 bases and J 0 bases; bases outside gene matches: 4. The CDR3 runs 15 residues. Germline CDR1 reads SGDLS; CDR2 reads YYNGEE. CDR3 nucleotides: TGTGCCAGCAGCGAAACGGGGGGGGACCAAGAGACCCAGTACTTC. It translates to CASSETGGDQETQYF.

The chain is built from TRBV4-3 and TRBJ2-1; 9 bases are a match to TRBD2. V lost 1 base and J lost 6; bases outside the gene matches: 7. CDR1 and CDR2 (germline): LGHNA, YSLEER. The CDR3 is 16 amino acids. As DNA, the CDR3 is TGCGCCAGCAGCCAAGGGCTAGCGGGACTTTCCAATGAGCAGTTCTTC. Translated, it gives CASSQGLAGLSNEQFF.